This T cell receptor beta chain was sequenced in a study of cytomegalovirus exposure and HLA in healthy donors. Per the germline V gene, CDR1 is SGHRS and CDR2 is YFSETQ. The V gene lost 3 bases and the J gene lost 0 bases, with 12 bases spanning the gap. The CDR3 sequence is 16 residues long. The PCR was carried out with 60 Vbeta primers and 13 Jbeta primers. Original processing methods: A later analysis tallied roughly 77 million unique TCR beta chains, 9.5 million to 14 million of them shared. This table comes from immunoSEQ multiplex PCR, and its TCRdb copy is limited to in-frame clones, with some not included. V, J and clone size are taken as reported in that table, and D and trimming were inferred from the DNA itself. Here the sample table reports tens of thousands of clones.

Sequenced input: PBMCs. The source is a woman in her twenties or thirties in good health and CMV-seronegative. The genes are TRBV5-1 and TRBJ2-2; D may be TRBD2 (6 bases). As DNA, the CDR3 is TGCGCCAGCAGCTCCCCTGGCGGGACGAACACCGGGGAGCTGTTTTTT. Its protein product is CASSSPGGTNTGELFF.